The clone carrying this T cell receptor beta chain was found many times. Its matching antigen is unknown. Indicated time point: newly diagnosed GD, antithyroid drugs for less than 3 months. From PBMCs, RNA was extracted and then used to make the TCR library. Germline-derived CDR1 and CDR2 are SGHRS and YFSETQ. The CDR3 contains 16 residues. The ends were cut back, 0 bases at V and 0 bases at J, with 11 bases in the middle. iRepertoire HTBI primers and Arm-PCR of CDR3 regions built TCR beta libraries. Using its own MiXCR run on the multiplex PCR reads, TCRdb lists one record per CDR3 protein. The data contain hundreds of thousands of distinct CDR3 sequences, roughly 15% of them seen just once; the ten biggest clones take up about 20%. The sample is drawn from a study of regulatory T cells in long-lasting Graves disease. The study's findings and limits: With persistent disease, TRBV28, TRBJ1-2 and TRBJ2-5 were the favored segments.

These same records also appear under a second study, on T cells in Graves' hyperthyroidism and ophthalmopathy. From that paper: The HTBI primer set drove a first-round RT-PCR of the TCR CDR3. From stable hyperthyroidism, ophthalmopathy was set apart by a 13 V-J model.

This sequence originates from a woman aged 25-40 years with Graves disease. The chain combines TRBV5-1 with TRBJ2-3; D gene ambiguous. Material: peripheral blood mononuclear cells (PBMCs), obtained at new diagnosis, from a patient treated with antithyroid drugs. The CDR3 loop is CASSLGDGPSTDTQYF. CDR3 coding DNA: TGCGCCAGCAGCTTGGGCGACGGACCGAGCACAGATACGCAGTATTTT.